This T cell receptor beta chain was sequenced for a study of T cell changes during pregnancy in multiple sclerosis. Profiling relied on immunoSEQ multiplex PCR, and the TCRdb table lists in-frame clones only, not all of them. Found here are about 35,000 clones, roughly 90% of them singletons; the top ten hold over 5%. The starting material was peripheral blood, obtained in the third trimester of pregnancy. The source of this sequence is a female donor in good health, enrolled as a control in a pregnancy study.

CDR3 DNA: TGTGCCAGCAGCAAAGGACAGACCTACGAGCAGTACTTC. Translation: CASSKGQTYEQYF. The V gene is TRBV4-2, the J gene TRBJ2-7; D is perhaps TRBD1 (6 bases). CDR3 length: 13 amino acids. CDR1 LGHNA and CDR2 YNFKEQ come from the germline V gene. Trimming left V 5 bases short and J 2 bases short, with 10 bases between.